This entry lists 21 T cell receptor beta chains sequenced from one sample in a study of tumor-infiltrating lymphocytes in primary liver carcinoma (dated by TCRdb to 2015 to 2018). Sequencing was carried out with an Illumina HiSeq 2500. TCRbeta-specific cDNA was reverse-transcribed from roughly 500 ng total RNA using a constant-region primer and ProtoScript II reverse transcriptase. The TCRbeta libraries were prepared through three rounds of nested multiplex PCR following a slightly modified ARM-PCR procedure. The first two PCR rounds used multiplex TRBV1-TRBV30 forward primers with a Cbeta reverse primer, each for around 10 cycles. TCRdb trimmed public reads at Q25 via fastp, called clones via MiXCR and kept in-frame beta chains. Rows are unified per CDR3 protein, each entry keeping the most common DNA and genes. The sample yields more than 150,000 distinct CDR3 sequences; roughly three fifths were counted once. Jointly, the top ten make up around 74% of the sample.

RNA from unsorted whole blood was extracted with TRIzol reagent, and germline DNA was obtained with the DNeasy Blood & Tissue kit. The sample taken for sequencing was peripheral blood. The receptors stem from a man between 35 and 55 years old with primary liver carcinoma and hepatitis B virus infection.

The CDR3: CSVGTSWSSSTDTQYF. The CDR3 nucleotides are TGCAGCGTGGGGACTAGCTGGAGTTCGAGCACAGATACGCAGTATTTT. V gene TRBV29-1 combines with J gene TRBJ2-3; 9 nucleotides line up with TRBD2. CDR1 and CDR2 from the germline V gene are SQVTM and ANQGSEA. V lost 6 bases to trimming and J lost 0 bases; unmatched junction nucleotides: 10. The CDR3 is made up of 16 amino acids.

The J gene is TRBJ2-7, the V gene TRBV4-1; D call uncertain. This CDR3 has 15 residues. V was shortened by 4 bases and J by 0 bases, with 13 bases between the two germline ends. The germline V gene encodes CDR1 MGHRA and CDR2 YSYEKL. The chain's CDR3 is CASSLAFSSSYEQYF. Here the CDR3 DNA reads TGCGCCAGCAGCCTGGCCTTCTCGAGCTCCTACGAGCAGTACTTC.

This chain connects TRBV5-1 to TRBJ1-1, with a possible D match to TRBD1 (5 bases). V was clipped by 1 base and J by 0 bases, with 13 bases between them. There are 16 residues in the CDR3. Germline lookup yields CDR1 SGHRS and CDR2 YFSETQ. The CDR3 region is CASSLSGGRLNTEAFF. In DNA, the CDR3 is TGCGCCAGCAGCTTGTCCGGGGGACGACTGAACACTGAAGCTTTCTTT.

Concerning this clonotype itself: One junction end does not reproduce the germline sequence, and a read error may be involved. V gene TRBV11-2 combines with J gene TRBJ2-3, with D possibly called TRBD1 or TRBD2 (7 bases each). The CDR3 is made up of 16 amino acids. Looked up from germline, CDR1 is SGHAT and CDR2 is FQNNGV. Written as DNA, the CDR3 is TGTGCCAGCAGCCCCCCAGGCGGGAGAGGGACAGATAGGCAGTATTTT. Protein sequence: CASSPPGGRGTDRQYF.

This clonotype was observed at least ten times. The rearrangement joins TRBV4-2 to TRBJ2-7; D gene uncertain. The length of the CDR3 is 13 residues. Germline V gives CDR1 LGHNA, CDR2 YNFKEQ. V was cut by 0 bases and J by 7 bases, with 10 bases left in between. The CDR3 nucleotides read TGTGCCAGCAGCCAAGAGCCCAGAAGGGAGCAGTACTTC. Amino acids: CASSQEPRREQYF.

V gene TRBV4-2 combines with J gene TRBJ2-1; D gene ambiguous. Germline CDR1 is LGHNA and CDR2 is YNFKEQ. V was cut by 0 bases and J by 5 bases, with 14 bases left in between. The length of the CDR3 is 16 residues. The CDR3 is CASSQDPADDNNEQFF. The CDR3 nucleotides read TGTGCCAGCAGCCAAGATCCGGCCGACGATAACAATGAGCAGTTCTTC.

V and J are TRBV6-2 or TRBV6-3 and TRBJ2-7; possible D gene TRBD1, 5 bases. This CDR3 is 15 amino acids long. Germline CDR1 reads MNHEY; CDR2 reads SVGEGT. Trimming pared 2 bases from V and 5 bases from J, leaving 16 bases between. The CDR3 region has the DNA TGTGCCAGCAGTTACGACAGCCCAACAAAGGACGAGCAGTACTTC. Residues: CASSYDSPTKDEQYF.

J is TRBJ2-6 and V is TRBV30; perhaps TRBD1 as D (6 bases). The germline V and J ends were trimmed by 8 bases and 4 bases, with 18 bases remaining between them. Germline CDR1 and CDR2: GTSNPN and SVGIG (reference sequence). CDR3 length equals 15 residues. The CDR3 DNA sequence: TGTGCCGGCCGAAGTAGGACAGACGGGGCCAACGTCCTGACTTTC. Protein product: CAGRSRTDGANVLTF.

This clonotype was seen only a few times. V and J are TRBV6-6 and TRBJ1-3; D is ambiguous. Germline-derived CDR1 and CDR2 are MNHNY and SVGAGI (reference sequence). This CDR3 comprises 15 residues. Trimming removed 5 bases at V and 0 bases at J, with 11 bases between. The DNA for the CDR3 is TGTGCCAGCAGTGACGGATTCCTCTCTGGAAACACCATATATTTT. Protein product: CASSDGFLSGNTIYF.

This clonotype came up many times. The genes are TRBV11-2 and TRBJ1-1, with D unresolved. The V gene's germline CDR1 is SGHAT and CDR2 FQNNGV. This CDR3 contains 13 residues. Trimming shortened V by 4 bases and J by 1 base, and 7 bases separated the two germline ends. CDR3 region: CASSSVGNTEAFF. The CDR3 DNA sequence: TGTGCCAGCAGCTCAGTAGGGAACACTGAAGCTTTCTTT.

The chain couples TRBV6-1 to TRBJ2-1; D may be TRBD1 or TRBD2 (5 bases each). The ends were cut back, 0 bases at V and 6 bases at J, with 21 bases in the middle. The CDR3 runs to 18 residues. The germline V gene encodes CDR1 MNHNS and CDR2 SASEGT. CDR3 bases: TGTGCCAGCAGTGAAGCTTTTCCTCGGGGCCACATGGTCAATGAGCAGTTCTTC. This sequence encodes CASSEAFPRGHMVNEQFF.

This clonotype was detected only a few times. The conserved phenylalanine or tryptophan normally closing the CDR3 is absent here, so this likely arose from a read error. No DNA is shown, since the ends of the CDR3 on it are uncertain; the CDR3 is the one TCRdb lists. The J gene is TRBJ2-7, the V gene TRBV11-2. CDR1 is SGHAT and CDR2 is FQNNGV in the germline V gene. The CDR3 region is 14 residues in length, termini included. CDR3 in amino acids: CANNLTDGAYEQYL.

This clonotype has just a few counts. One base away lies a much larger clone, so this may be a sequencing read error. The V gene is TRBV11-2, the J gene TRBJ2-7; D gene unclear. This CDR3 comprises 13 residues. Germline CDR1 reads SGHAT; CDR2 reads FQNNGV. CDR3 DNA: TGTACCAGCAGCTTTCTAGTCTCCCACGAGCAGTACTTC. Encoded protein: CTSSFLVSHEQYF. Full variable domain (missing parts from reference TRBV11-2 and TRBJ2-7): EAGVAQSPRYKIIEKRQSVAFWCNPISGHATLYWYQQILGQGPKLLIQFQNNGVVDDSQLPKDRFSAERLKGVDSTLKIQPAKLEDSAVYLCTSSFLVSHEQYFGPGTRLTVT.

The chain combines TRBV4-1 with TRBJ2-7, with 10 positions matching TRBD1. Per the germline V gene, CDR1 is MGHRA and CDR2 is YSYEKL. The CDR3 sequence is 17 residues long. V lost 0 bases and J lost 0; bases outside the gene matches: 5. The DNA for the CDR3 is TGCGCCAGCAGCCAAGAACGGGACAGGGGCTACTCCTACGAGCAGTACTTC. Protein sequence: CASSQERDRGYSYEQYF.

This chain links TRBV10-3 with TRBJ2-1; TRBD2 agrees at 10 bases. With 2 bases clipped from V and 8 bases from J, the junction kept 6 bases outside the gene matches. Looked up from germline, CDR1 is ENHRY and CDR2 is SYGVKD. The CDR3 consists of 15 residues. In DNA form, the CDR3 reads TGTGCCATCAGTGAGCAAGCGGGAGGGAACGATGAGCAGTTCTTC. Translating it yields CAISEQAGGNDEQFF.

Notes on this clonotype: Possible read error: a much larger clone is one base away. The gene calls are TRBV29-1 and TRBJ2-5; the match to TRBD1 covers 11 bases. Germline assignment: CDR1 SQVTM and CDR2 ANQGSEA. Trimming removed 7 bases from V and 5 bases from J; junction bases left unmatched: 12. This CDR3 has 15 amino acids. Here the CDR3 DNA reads TGCAGCGCTGGCTGGACAGGGGGCATCGCGGAGACCCAGTACTTC. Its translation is CSAGWTGGIAETQYF.

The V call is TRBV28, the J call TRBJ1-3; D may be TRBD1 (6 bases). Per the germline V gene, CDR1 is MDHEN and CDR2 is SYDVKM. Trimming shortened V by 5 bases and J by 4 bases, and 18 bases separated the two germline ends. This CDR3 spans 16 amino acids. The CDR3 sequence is CASSPPLGAMGNTIYF. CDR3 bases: TGTGCCAGCAGTCCTCCCCTGGGGGCTATGGGAAACACCATATATTTT.

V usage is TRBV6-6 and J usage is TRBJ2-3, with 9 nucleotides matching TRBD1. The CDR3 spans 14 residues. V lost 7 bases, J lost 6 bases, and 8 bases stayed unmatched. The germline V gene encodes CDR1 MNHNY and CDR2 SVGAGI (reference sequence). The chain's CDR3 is CASTQDRGRDTQYF. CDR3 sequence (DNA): TGTGCCAGCACCCAGGACAGGGGAAGGGATACGCAGTATTTT.

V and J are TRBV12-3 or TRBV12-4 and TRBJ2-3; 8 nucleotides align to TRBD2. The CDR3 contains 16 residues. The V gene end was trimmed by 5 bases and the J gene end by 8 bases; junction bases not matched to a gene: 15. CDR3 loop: CASSPGGYIGGGTQYF. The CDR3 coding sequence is TGTGCCAGCAGTCCGGGAGGGTACATCGGAGGGGGTACGCAGTATTTT.

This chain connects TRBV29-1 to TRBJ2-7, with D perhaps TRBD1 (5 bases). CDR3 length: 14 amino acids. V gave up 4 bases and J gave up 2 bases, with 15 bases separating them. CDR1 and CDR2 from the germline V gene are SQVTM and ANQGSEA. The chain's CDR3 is CSVVGPGWTYEQYF. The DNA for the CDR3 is TGCAGCGTTGTTGGACCAGGGTGGACCTACGAGCAGTACTTC.

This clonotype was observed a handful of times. This CDR3 is CASSEWAGGKGYTF. In DNA, the CDR3 is TGTGCCAGCAGTGAATGGGCAGGGGGCAAAGGCTACACCTTC. The V gene is TRBV6-1, the J gene TRBJ1-2, with 8 nucleotides matching TRBD1. Per germline, CDR1 MNHNS and CDR2 SASEGT. The ends lost 2 bases at V and 8 bases at J; junction bases unmatched: 7. This CDR3 is 14 amino acids long.